These 3 T cell receptor beta chains came from one sample sequenced in a study of shared clonotypes between healthy human individuals. The assay was immunoSEQ multiplex PCR, and TCRdb's table has in-frame clones only and misses some. The sample yields 980,000 or so clones, 60% to 85% seen once. The source material was memory CD4+ T cells sorted from blood. Specified subset: CD45RA-negative fraction. All receptors derive from a man younger than 35 in good health.

About this clone: Within the sample, other DNA sequences also encode this same CDR3. The chain couples TRBV7-9 to TRBJ1-6; D might be TRBD1 (6 bases). The CDR3 length is 14 residues. Trimming took 2 bases from V and 7 from J, leaving 9 bases between them. Germline lookup yields CDR1 SEHNR and CDR2 FQNEAQ (reference sequence). The CDR3 loop reads CASSLNQGNSPLHF. For the CDR3, the DNA is TGTGCCAGCAGCTTAAACCAGGGGAATTCACCCCTCCACTTT.

This chain uses TRBV7-9 with TRBJ1-1; D uncertain. V dropped 5 bases and J dropped 0 bases, with 13 bases sitting between them. Germline CDR1 is SEHNR and CDR2 is FQNEAQ (reference sequence). The CDR3 contains 15 residues. Here the CDR3 reads CASSPLTEMNTEAFF. DNA of the CDR3: TGTGCCAGCAGCCCTTTAACAGAAATGAACACTGAAGCTTTCTTT.

Worth noting for this clone: Other nucleotide sequences in the sample specify the same CDR3. DNA of the CDR3: TGTGCCAGCAGCTTGGCCCTAGGGTCTAATGAAAAACTGTTTTTT. This sequence encodes CASSLALGSNEKLFF. V and J are TRBV5-4 and TRBJ1-4; D is undetermined. Germline CDR1 is SGHNT and CDR2 is YYREEE (reference sequence). Trimming removed 0 bases from V and 3 bases from J, with 9 bases in between. The CDR3 spans 15 residues.